This TCR beta chain emerged from a study of blood T cell repertoires in COVID-19 (dated by TCRdb to the early 2020s). In terms of the full investigation: Samples from collaborators originated in the United States, Italy and Spain and spanned both the acute and convalescent phases of COVID-19. The prospective study material was composed of cDNA or gDNA derived from T cells, B-cell-depleted T cells, or PBMCs. The dataset comprised deeply sampled blood TCRbeta repertoires from subjects exposed to, actively infected with, or recovered from COVID-19. The repertoires were made available in a free public database intended to serve as a resource for research on the immune response to SARS-CoV-2. Samples came from the ongoing ImmuneRACE study (first 160 participants) plus 1,254 subjects from 6 global collaborators. The sample metadata nearly always contained a de-identified subject ID, COVID-19 status, age in years and sex. HLA class I and class II types, where available, came from metadata supplied by the sample provider rather than from assay-based typing.

Whole blood was collected in K2EDTA tubes by collaborating institutions according to the institutions' own protocols. Collaborator samples were shipped for TCRbeta analysis as frozen whole blood, isolated PBMCs, or DNA extracted from either sample type. The immunoSEQ Assay, a bias-controlled multiplex PCR, was used to amplify TCRbeta CDR3 regions from genomic DNA. The paper's processing steps were these. The number of nucleated cells in each sample was estimated by amplification of reference gene primers within the assay. To quantify the absolute abundance of each unique TCRbeta CDR3 rearrangement, sequence reads were collapsed and filtered. For each sample, productive Simpson clonality was calculated as the square root of Simpson's diversity index across productive rearrangements. Sourced from immuneACCESS, this table was stored by TCRdb with only in-frame sequences that have V and J called. A share of the clones is absent; for the studies checked, an unresolved V gene accounts for under half, and the remainder has no known explanation. The DNA gave D and trimming, while V, J and clone size come from that table. In this sample the table shows about 91,000 clones, around nine tenths of which occur a single time. The ten largest clones capture roughly 4.3% of the sample.

A remark on this clone: Its antigen has not been determined. Nothing much larger sits one base from this clone, and base qualities are not available.

Summary of the overall study and its limitations: How much clinical and demographic metadata was included differed by source and by participant, and the metadata was provided uncurated.

Sequences were obtained from peripheral blood. The clonotype was recovered from a man between 65 and 85 years old with acute or convalescent COVID-19.

The DNA reads as follows: TGTGCCAGCAGCCAAGTGCAGGGTTTACCTGGAAACACCATATATTTT. Its protein product is CASSQVQGLPGNTIYF. The sequence joins TRBV14 to TRBJ1-3; TRBD1 is perhaps the D gene, given 5 matching bases. In the germline V gene, CDR1 corresponds to SGHDN and CDR2 to FVKESK. V is cut by 1 base and J by 2 bases, and the space between the germline ends is 12 bases. The CDR3 runs 16 amino acids, cysteine and phenylalanine included. The only DNA kept is the CDR3, 48 bases in frame from the first base.